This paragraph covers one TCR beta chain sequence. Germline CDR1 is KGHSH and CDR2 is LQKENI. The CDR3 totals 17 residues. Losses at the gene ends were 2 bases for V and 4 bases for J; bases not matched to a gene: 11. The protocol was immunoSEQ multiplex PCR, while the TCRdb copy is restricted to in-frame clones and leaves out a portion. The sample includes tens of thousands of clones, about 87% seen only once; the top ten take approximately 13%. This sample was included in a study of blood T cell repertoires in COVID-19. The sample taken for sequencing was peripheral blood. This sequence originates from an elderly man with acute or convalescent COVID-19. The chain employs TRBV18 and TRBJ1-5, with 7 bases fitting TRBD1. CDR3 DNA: TGTGCCAGCTCACCATCTCTGGGGCCAGGGGGGAATCAGCCCCAGCATTTT. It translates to CASSPSLGPGGNQPQHF. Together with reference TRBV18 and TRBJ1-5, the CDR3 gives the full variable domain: NAGVMQNPRHLVRRRGQEARLRCSPMKGHSHVYWYRQLPEEGLKFMVYLQKENIIDESGMPKERFSAEFPKEGPSILRIQQVVRGDSAAYFCASSPSLGPGGNQPQHFGDGTRLSIL.